The 20 T cell receptor beta chains presented below share a single source sample, sequenced in a study of blood T cell repertoires in COVID-19. Here immunoSEQ multiplex PCR was the method, and the copy in TCRdb shows in-frame clones only, minus some. The sample shows more than 200,000 clones, 88% of them seen only once. Sequencing was carried out using peripheral blood. Receptors were obtained from a man aged 70 or older with acute or convalescent COVID-19.

Here the CDR3 reads CATSRWGTGGDTQYF. The CDR3 DNA is TGTGCCACCAGCAGATGGGGGACAGGAGGAGATACGCAGTATTTT. V is TRBV15 and J is TRBJ2-3; 8 bases line up with TRBD1. This CDR3 is built from 15 residues. J was trimmed by 5 bases and V by 2 bases; bases with no gene match: 6. Germline V gene data show CDR1 as LNHNV and CDR2 as YYDKDF (reference sequence).

This chain joins TRBV27 and TRBJ1-1, with 7 bases identical to TRBD1. CDR3 length: 16 amino acids. J was trimmed by 0 bases and V by 2 bases; bases with no gene match: 6. Germline lookup yields CDR1 MNHEY and CDR2 SMNVEV (reference sequence). The CDR3: CASSLRHGTVNTEAFF. CDR3 nucleotide sequence: TGTGCCAGCAGTTTACGCCACGGGACAGTGAACACTGAAGCTTTCTTT.

V gene TRBV28 combines with J gene TRBJ2-2; 7 bases line up with TRBD2. The CDR3 consists of 15 residues. Germline CDR1 and CDR2: MDHEN and SYDVKM. Unmatched junction bases numbered 6, after V lost 4 bases and J lost 4 bases. For the CDR3, the DNA is TGTGCCAGCAGTTCGGCGGGAGACGTCACCGGGGAGCTGTTTTTT. It encodes CASSSAGDVTGELFF.

This sequence joins TRBV29-1 and TRBJ1-5; maybe TRBD1 (6 bases). This CDR3 contains 14 residues. CDR1 SQVTM and CDR2 ANQGSEA come from the germline V gene. V was shortened by 4 bases and J by 2 bases, with 12 bases between the two germline ends. The CDR3 region has the DNA TGCAGCGTTGGGTGGGGGCTTGGCAATCAGCCCCAGCATTTT. This encodes CSVGWGLGNQPQHF. Drawing the rest from reference TRBV29-1 and TRBJ1-5, the complete variable domain is SAVISQKPSRDICQRGTSLTIQCQVDSQVTMMFWYRQQPGQSLTLIATANQGSEATYESGFVIDKFPISRPNLTFSTLTVSNMSPEDSSIYLCSVGWGLGNQPQHFGDGTRLSIL.

The chain links TRBV24-1 to TRBJ1-5; TRBD1 matches 8 bases. CDR3 length: 15 residues. The germline gives CDR1 KGHDR, CDR2 SFDVKD. Trimming removed 6 bases from V and 6 bases from J; junction bases left unmatched: 9. The CDR3 loop is CATSRGTGDLQPQHF. The CDR3 DNA follows: TGTGCCACCAGTCGGGGGACAGGCGATCTTCAGCCCCAGCATTTT.

The chain combines TRBV7-8 with TRBJ2-1, with D possibly being TRBD2 (5 bases). Trimming removed 6 bases at V and 10 bases at J, with 16 bases between. Germline loops: CDR1 SGHVS, CDR2 FQNEAQ. This CDR3 is built from 13 residues. CDR3 residues: CASRNMRVWEQFF. The CDR3 region has the DNA TGTGCCAGCAGAAATATGAGGGTCTGGGAGCAGTTCTTC.

The chain has TRBV9 and TRBJ2-1, with unresolved D. The CDR3 is 15 amino acids. The V gene's germline CDR1 is SGDLS and CDR2 YYNGEE. Trimming removed 4 bases at V and 0 bases at J, with 11 bases between. DNA for the CDR3: TGTGCCAGCAGCCAAACCCCCAGCTCCTACAATGAGCAGTTCTTC. It is translated as CASSQTPSSYNEQFF.

This chain connects TRBV29-1 to TRBJ1-5, with TRBD1 as a possible D gene (5 bases). Germline V CDR1 and CDR2: SQVTM, ANQGSEA. V lost 4 bases, J lost 1 base, and 14 bases lay in between. The CDR3 is 15 amino acids. The CDR3 protein is CSVVLGAGSNQPQHF. CDR3 sequence (DNA): TGCAGCGTTGTTTTAGGGGCCGGGAGCAATCAGCCCCAGCATTTT.

This chain uses TRBV7-2 with TRBJ2-7; 7 bases fit TRBD1. Germline V lookup: CDR1 SGHTA, CDR2 FQGNSA. Unmatched junction bases numbered 10, after V lost 5 bases and J lost 6 bases. This CDR3 has 14 residues. The CDR3 loop is CASSPTGAAREQYF. CDR3 coding DNA: TGTGCCAGCAGCCCCACAGGGGCCGCGCGCGAGCAGTACTTC.

V usage is TRBV11-1 and J usage is TRBJ2-7; TRBD2 agrees at 10 bases. The CDR3 runs 16 residues. The germline gives CDR1 SGHAT, CDR2 FQDESV (reference sequence). Trimming removed 1 base from V and 0 bases from J; junction bases left unmatched: 3. The CDR3 coding sequence is TGTGCCAGCAGCTTAGATCCTAGCGGGAGCTCCTACGAGCAGTACTTC. Amino acid sequence: CASSLDPSGSSYEQYF.

The V call is TRBV5-1, the J call TRBJ1-1; no clear D. CDR1 is SGHRS and CDR2 is YFSETQ in the germline V gene. The CDR3 consists of 12 residues. V shed 0 bases and J shed 8 bases, with 8 bases lying between them. CDR3 in amino acids: CASSLETGEAFF. CDR3 nucleotide sequence: TGCGCCAGCAGCTTGGAAACGGGGGAAGCTTTCTTT.

The rearrangement uses TRBV7-6 and TRBJ1-3; no clear D. Trimming cost V 5 bases and J 0 bases, with 14 bases left between them. The CDR3 extends over 16 amino acids. Germline V gene data show CDR1 as SGHVS and CDR2 as FNYEAQ. CDR3 residues: CASSRTAPNSGNTIYF. In DNA, the CDR3 is TGTGCCAGCAGCCGAACAGCACCCAACTCTGGAAACACCATATATTTT.

The chain combines TRBV2 with TRBJ1-2, with D hard to call. The CDR3 runs to 12 residues. V lost 8 bases and J 1 base, leaving 8 bases between the germline ends. The germline V gene has CDR1 SNHLY and CDR2 FYNNEI. This CDR3 is CASGLSNYGYTF. CDR3 sequence (DNA): TGTGCCAGCGGGCTCAGTAACTATGGCTACACCTTC.

This rearrangement joins TRBV19 to TRBJ2-4, with TRBD2 identical over 8 bases. The V gene's germline CDR1 is LNHDA and CDR2 SQIVND (reference sequence). CDR3 length: 17 amino acids. Germline trimming cut 7 bases from V and 1 base from J; bases unmatched to any gene: 12. CDR3 protein: CASTPPGGAVAKNIQYF. CDR3 DNA sequence: TGTGCCAGTACCCCCCCGGGAGGGGCCGTGGCCAAAAACATTCAGTACTTC. Full variable domain (outside the CDR3, taken from reference TRBV19 and TRBJ2-4): DGGITQSPKYLFRKEGQNVTLSCEQNLNHDAMYWYRQDPGQGLRLIYYSQIVNDFQKGDIAEGYSVSREKKESFPLTVTSAQKNPTAFYLCASTPPGGAVAKNIQYFGAGTRLSVL.

This chain uses TRBV19 with TRBJ1-5, with TRBD1 matching over 8 bases. Germline lookup yields CDR1 LNHDA and CDR2 SQIVND (reference sequence). The CDR3 covers 15 residues. The ends lost 9 bases at V and 3 bases at J; junction bases unmatched: 10. The CDR3 here is CARRQGRKNNQPQHF. The CDR3 DNA sequence: TGTGCCAGGCGACAGGGGCGAAAAAACAATCAGCCCCAGCATTTT.

The CDR3 sequence: CASSSVAGVTDEQFF. CDR3 nucleotide sequence: TGTGCCAGCAGCTCGGTAGCGGGAGTTACCGATGAGCAGTTCTTC. This sequence joins TRBV7-2 and TRBJ2-1; 9 nucleotides align to TRBD2. V trimming: 4 bases; J trimming: 8 bases; junction bases outside the gene matches: 9. There are 15 residues in the CDR3. Germline V lookup: CDR1 SGHTA, CDR2 FQGNSA.

In this sample, this clone turned up once. In DNA form, the CDR3 reads TGTGCCACCACGCGGGGAAATCAGCCCCAGCATTTT. It specifies CATTRGNQPQHF. The chain uses TRBV2 and TRBJ1-5; unclear D gene. From germline, CDR1 is SNHLY and CDR2 FYNNEI. Trimming removed 10 bases at V and 4 bases at J, with 11 bases between. The CDR3 covers 12 residues.

The V gene is TRBV7-6, the J gene TRBJ2-5, with 13 bases that match TRBD2. CDR3 length: 15 amino acids. V dropped 6 bases and J dropped 4; count of bases not matched to a gene: 5. Germline loops: CDR1 SGHVS, CDR2 FNYEAQ. DNA of the CDR3: TGTGCCAGCAGTGCCGGGACTAGCGGGATAGAGACCCAGTACTTC. Translated: CASSAGTSGIETQYF.

In DNA form, the CDR3 reads TGTGCCAGCGACAGGGGCGGTTTTGCCGGGGAGCTGTTTTTT. It specifies CASDRGGFAGELFF. V and J are TRBV2 and TRBJ2-2, with 8 bases lining up with TRBD1. Trimming cost V 8 bases and J 6 bases; bases outside gene matches: 8. The V gene's germline CDR1 is SNHLY and CDR2 FYNNEI. This CDR3 spans 14 amino acids. Supplemented by reference TRBV2 and TRBJ2-2, the full variable domain reads EPEVTQTPSHQVTQMGQEVILRCVPISNHLYFYWYRQILGQKVEFLVSFYNNEISEKSEIFDDQFSVERPDGSNFTLKIRSTKLEDSAMYFCASDRGGFAGELFFGEGSRLTVL.

This chain links TRBV5-1 with TRBJ1-3; D perhaps matches TRBD1 (6 bases). CDR3 length: 13 amino acids. Trimming removed 2 bases from V and 4 bases from J, with 7 bases in between. The germline V gene has CDR1 SGHRS and CDR2 YFSETQ. The CDR3: CASSFDRGNTIYF. CDR3 nucleotides: TGCGCCAGCAGCTTCGACAGGGGAAACACCATATATTTT.